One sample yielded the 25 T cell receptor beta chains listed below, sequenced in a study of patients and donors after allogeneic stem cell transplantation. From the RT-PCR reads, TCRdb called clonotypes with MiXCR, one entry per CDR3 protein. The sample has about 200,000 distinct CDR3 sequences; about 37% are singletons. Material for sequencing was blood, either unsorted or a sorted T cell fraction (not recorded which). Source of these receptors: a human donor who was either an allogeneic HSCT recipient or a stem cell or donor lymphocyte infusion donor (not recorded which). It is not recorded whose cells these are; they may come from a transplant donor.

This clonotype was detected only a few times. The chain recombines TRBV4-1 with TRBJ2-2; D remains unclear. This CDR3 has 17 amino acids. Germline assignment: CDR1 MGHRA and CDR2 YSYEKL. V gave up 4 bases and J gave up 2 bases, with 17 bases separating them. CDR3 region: CASSLQQSGLNTGELFF. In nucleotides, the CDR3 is TGCGCCAGCAGCCTTCAGCAGTCCGGGTTAAACACCGGGGAGCTGTTTTTT.

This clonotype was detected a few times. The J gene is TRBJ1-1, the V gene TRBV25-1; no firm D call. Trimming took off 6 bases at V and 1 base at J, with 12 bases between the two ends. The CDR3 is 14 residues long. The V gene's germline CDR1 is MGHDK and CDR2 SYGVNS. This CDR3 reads CASSTGNRNTEAFF. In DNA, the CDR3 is TGTGCCAGCAGCACGGGGAATCGGAACACTGAAGCTTTCTTT.

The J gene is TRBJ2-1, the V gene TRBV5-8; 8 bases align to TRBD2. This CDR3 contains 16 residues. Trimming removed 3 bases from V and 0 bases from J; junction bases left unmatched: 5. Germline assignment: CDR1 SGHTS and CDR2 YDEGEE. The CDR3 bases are TGTGCCAGCAGCTCGATTAGCGGGGACTCCTACAATGAGCAGTTCTTC. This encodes CASSSISGDSYNEQFF. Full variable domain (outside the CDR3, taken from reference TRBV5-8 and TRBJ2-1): EAGVTQSPTHLIKTRGQQATLRCSPISGHTSVYWYQQALGLGLQFLLWYDEGEERNRGNFPPRFSGRQFPNYSSELNVNALELEDSALYLCASSSISGDSYNEQFFGPGTRLTVL.

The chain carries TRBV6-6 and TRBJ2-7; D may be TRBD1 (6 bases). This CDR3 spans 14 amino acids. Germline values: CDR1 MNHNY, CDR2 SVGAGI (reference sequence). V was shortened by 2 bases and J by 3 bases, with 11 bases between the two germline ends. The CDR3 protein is CASSYPDSFYEQYF. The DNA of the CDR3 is TGTGCCAGCAGTTACCCGGACAGCTTCTACGAGCAGTACTTC.

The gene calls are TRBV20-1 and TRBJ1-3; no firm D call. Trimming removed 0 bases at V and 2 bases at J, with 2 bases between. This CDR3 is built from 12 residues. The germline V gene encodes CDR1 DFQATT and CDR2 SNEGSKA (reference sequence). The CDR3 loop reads CSAREPGNTIYF. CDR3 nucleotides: TGCAGTGCTAGAGAGCCTGGAAACACCATATATTTT.

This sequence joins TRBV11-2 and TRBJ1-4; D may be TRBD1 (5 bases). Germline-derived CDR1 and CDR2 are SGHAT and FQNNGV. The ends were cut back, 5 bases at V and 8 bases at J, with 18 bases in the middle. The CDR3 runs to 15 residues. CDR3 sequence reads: CASSDPREEREKLFF. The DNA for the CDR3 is TGTGCCAGCAGCGACCCCAGGGAGGAACGGGAAAAACTGTTTTTT.

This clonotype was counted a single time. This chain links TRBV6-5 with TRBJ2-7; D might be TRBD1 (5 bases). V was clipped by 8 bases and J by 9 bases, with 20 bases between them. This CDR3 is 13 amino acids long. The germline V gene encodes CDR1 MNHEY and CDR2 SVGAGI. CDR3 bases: TGTGCCAGCGCGGACACGCTCTTAACGGCGCAGTACTTC. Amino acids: CASADTLLTAQYF.

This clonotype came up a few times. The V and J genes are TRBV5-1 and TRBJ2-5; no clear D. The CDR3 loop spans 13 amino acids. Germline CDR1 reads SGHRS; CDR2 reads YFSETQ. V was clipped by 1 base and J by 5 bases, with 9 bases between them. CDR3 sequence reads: CASSLWAGETQYF. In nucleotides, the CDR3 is TGCGCCAGCAGCTTGTGGGCCGGGGAGACCCAGTACTTC.

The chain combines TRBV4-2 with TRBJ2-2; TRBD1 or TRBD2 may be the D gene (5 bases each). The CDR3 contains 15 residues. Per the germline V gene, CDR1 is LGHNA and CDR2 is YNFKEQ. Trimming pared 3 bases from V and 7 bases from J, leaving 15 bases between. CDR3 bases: TGTGCCAGCAGCCATTTTCAGGGACGGGGCGGGGAGCTGTTTTTT. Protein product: CASSHFQGRGGELFF.

The DNA of the CDR3 is TGTGCCAGCTCACCATCGGTCACCGGGGAGCTGTTTTTT. It translates to CASSPSVTGELFF. J is TRBJ2-2 and V is TRBV18; no definite D call. CDR1 and CDR2 from the germline V gene are KGHSH and LQKENI. This CDR3 comprises 13 residues. Trimming took off 2 bases at V and 4 bases at J, with 5 bases between the two ends.

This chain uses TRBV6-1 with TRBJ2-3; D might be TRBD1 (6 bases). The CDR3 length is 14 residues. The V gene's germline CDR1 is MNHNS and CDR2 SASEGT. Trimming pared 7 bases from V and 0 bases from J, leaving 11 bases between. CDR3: CASNHRASTDTQYF. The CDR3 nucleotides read TGTGCCAGCAACCACAGGGCTAGCACAGATACGCAGTATTTT.

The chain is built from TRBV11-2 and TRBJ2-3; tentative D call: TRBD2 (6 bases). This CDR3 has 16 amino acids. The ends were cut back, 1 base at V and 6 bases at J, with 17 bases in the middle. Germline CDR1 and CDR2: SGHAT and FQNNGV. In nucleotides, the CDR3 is TGTGCCAGCAGCTTAGGACTGGGACTCCCTTCGGATACGCAGTATTTT. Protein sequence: CASSLGLGLPSDTQYF. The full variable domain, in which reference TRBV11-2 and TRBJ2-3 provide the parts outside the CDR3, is EAGVAQSPRYKIIEKRQSVAFWCNPISGHATLYWYQQILGQGPKLLIQFQNNGVVDDSQLPKDRFSAERLKGVDSTLKIQPAKLEDSAVYLCASSLGLGLPSDTQYFGPGTRLTVL.

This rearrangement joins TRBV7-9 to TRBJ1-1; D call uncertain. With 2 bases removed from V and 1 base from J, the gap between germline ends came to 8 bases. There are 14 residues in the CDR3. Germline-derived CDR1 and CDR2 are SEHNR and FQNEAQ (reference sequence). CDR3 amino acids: CASSLRDPNTEAFF. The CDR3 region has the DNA TGTGCCAGCAGCTTAAGGGATCCGAACACTGAAGCTTTCTTT.

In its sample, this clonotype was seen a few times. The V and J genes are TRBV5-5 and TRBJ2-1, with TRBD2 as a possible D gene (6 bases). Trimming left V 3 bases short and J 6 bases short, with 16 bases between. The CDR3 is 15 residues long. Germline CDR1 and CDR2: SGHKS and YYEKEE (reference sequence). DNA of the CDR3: TGTGCCAGCAGCTCGACCCGGCTCGGGAGCAATGAGCAGTTCTTC. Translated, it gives CASSSTRLGSNEQFF.

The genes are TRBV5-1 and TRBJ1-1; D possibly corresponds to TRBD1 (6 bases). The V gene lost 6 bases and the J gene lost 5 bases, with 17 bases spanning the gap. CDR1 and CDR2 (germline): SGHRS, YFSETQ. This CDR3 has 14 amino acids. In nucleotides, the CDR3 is TGCGCCAGCACCGTACAGGGAAGGGGGACTGAAGCTTTCTTT. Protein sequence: CASTVQGRGTEAFF. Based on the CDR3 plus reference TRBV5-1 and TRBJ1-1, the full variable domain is KAGVTQTPRYLIKTRGQQVTLSCSPISGHRSVSWYQQTPGQGLQFLFEYFSETQRNKGNFPGRFSGRQFSNSRSEMNVSTLELGDSALYLCASTVQGRGTEAFFGQGTRLTVV.

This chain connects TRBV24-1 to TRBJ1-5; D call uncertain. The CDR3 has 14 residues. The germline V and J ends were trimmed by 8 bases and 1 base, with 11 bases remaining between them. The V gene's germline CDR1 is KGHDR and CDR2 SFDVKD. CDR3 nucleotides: TGTGCCACCAAGGGCCCCGGGAGCAATCAGCCCCAGCATTTT. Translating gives CATKGPGSNQPQHF.

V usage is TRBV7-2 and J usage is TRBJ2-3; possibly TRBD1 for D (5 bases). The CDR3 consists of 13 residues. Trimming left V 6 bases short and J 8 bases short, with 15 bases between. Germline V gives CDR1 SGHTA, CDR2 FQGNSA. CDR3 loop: CASRISGPSTQYF. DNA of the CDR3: TGTGCCAGCAGGATTTCAGGGCCAAGTACGCAGTATTTT.

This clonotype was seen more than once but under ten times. The DNA for the CDR3 is TGTGCCAGCAGCCTCCGGGACAGGGGTTCGGGCGAGCAGTACTTC. Encoded protein: CASSLRDRGSGEQYF. The V call is TRBV7-9, the J call TRBJ2-7; 10 nucleotides match TRBD1. The germline V gene encodes CDR1 SEHNR and CDR2 FQNEAQ (reference sequence). After removal of 5 bases from V and 6 bases from J, the junction contained 10 bases not matched to a gene. This CDR3 is 15 amino acids long. The full variable domain, rest sourced from reference TRBV7-9 and TRBJ2-7, is DTGVSQNPRHKITKRGQNVTFRCDPISEHNRLYWYRQTLGQGPEFLTYFQNEAQLEKSRLLSDRFSAERPKGSFSTLEIQRTEQGDSAMYLCASSLRDRGSGEQYFGPGTRLTVT.

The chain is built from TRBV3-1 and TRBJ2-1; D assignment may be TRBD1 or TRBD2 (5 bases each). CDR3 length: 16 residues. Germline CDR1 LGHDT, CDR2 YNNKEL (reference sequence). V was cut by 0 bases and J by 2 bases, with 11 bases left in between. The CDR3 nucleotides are TGTGCCAGCAGCCAAGATTTATGGGGGACCTACAATGAGCAGTTCTTC. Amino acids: CASSQDLWGTYNEQFF.

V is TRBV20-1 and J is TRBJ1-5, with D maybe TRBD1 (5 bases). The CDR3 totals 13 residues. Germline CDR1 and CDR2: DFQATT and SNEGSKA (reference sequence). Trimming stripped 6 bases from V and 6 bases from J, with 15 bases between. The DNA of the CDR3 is TGCAGTGCCCTGGACACTAACGCTCAGCCCCAGCATTTT. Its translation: CSALDTNAQPQHF.

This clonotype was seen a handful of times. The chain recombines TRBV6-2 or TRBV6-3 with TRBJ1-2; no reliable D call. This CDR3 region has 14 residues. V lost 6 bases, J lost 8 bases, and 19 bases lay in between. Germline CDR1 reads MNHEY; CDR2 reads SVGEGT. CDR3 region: CASRERVSSPGYTF. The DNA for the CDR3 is TGTGCCAGCAGGGAAAGGGTTTCCAGTCCGGGCTACACCTTC.

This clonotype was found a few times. CDR3 bases: TGTGCCAGCAGCGCCTTCAGGGGCAGTGGAAACACCATATATTTT. Encoded protein: CASSAFRGSGNTIYF. V is TRBV13 and J is TRBJ1-3; maybe TRBD1 (6 bases). The V gene's germline CDR1 is PRHDT and CDR2 FYEKMQ (reference sequence). The CDR3 runs 15 residues. V was trimmed by 5 bases and J by 3 bases, leaving 14 bases between them.

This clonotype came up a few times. In DNA form, the CDR3 reads TGCGCCAGCAGTCAGAACCCCGGGACAGATAGCAATCAGCCCCAGCATTTT. It yields the protein CASSQNPGTDSNQPQHF. The chain has TRBV23-1 and TRBJ1-5, with TRBD1 matching 7 bases. TRBV23-1 is reported as an ORF; its role is uncertain. The CDR3 spans 17 residues. Unmatched junction bases numbered 8, after V lost 3 bases and J lost 0 bases.

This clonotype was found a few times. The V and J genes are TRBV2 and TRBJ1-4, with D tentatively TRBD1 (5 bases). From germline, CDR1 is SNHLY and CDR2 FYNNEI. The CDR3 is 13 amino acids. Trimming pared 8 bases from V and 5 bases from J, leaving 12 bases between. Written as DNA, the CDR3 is TGTGCCAGCGGAAGACAGCAGAATGAAAAACTGTTTTTT. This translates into CASGRQQNEKLFF.

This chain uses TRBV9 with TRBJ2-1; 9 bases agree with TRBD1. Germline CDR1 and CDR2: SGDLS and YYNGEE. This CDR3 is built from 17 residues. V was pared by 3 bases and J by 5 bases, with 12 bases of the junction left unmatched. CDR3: CASSARLGTGLNNEQFF. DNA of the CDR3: TGTGCCAGCAGCGCCCGACTCGGGACAGGGTTAAACAATGAGCAGTTCTTC.